The clone carrying this TCR beta chain was observed a few times. Its cognate antigen is unknown. This sample was taken from a study of T cells in Graves' hyperthyroidism and ophthalmopathy. Study outcomes and limitations: Most thyroid-expanded clonotypes above 0.001 were also found in blood.

RNA transcripts gave rise to amplified TCR beta CDR3 regions. Researchers ran a first-round RT-PCR on the TCR CDR3 using the HTBI primer set. TCRdb fed the multiplex PCR reads into MiXCR, producing one record per CDR3 protein. Among some 320,000 distinct CDR3 sequences listed, roughly 13% were seen once. Patients with uncontrolled infections, other autoimmune diseases, pregnancy or lactation were excluded. Germline V lookup: CDR1 ENHRY, CDR2 SYGVKD. There are 17 residues in the CDR3. Trimming stripped 1 base from V and 6 bases from J, with 18 bases between. The source material was blood. The chain combines TRBV10-3 with TRBJ2-2; maybe TRBD2 (6 bases). The receptor was isolated from a woman aged 40 to 50 with Graves' ophthalmopathy. The CDR3, as DNA: TGTGCCATCAGTGAGTTGCTCCAGACTAGAAGGGCCGGGGAGCTGTTTTTT. Its protein product is CAISELLQTRRAGELFF.